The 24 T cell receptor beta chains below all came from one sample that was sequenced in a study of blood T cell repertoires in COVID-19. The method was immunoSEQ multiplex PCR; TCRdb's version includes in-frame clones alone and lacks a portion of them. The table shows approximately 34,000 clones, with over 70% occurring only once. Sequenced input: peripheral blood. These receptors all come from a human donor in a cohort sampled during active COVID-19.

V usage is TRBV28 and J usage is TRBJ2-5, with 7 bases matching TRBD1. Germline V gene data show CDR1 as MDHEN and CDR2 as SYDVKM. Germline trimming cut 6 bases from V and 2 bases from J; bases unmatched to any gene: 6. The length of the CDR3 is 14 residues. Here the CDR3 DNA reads TGTGCCAGCAGCTCCGGGACAGATCAAGAGACCCAGTACTTC. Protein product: CASSSGTDQETQYF.

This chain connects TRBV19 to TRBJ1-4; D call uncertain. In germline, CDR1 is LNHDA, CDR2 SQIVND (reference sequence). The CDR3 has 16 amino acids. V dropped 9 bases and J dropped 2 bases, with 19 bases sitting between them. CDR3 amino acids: CASMGGSVRTNEKLFF. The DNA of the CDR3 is TGTGCCAGCATGGGAGGGTCGGTTCGTACTAATGAAAAACTGTTTTTT.

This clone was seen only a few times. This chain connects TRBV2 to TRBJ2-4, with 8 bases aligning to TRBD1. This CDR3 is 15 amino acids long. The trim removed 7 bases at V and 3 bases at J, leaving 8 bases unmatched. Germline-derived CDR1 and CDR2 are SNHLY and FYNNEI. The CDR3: CASNPGQGSKNIQYF. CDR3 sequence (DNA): TGTGCCAGCAACCCAGGACAGGGTAGCAAAAACATTCAGTACTTC.

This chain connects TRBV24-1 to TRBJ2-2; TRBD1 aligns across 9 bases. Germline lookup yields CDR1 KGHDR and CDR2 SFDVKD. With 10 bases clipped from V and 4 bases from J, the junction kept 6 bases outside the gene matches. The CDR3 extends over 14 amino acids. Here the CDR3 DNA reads TGTGCCACACAGGGGGCCGGGGCCACCGGGGAGCTGTTTTTT. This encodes CATQGAGATGELFF.

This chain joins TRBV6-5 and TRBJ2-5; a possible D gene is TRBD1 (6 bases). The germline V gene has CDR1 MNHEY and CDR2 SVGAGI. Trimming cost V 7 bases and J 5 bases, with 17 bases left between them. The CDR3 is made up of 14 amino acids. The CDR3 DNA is TGTGCCAGCACCGAACAGGGTCTTTGGGAGACCCAGTACTTC. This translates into CASTEQGLWETQYF.

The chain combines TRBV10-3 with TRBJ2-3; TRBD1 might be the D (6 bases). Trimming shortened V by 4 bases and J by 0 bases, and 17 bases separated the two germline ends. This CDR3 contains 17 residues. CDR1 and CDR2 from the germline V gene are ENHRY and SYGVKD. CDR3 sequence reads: CAISATPGAPSTDTQYF. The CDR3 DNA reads TGTGCCATCAGTGCGACCCCAGGGGCCCCTAGCACAGATACGCAGTATTTT.

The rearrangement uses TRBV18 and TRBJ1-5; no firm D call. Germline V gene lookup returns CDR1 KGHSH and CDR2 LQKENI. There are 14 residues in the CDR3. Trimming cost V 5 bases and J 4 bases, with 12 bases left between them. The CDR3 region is CASSRQEENQPQHF. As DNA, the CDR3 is TGTGCCAGCTCAAGGCAGGAAGAGAATCAGCCCCAGCATTTT.

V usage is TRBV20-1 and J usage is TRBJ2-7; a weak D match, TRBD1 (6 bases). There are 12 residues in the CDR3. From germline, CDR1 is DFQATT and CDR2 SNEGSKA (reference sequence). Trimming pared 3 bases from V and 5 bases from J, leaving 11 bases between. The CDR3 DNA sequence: TGCAGTGCTAGTCAGGGGAGTCACGAGCAGTACTTC. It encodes CSASQGSHEQYF.

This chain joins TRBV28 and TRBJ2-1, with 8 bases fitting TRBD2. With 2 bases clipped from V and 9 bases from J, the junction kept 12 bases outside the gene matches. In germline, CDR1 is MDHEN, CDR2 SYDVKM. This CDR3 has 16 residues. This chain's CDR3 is CASSLGSRTSNGEQFF. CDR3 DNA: TGTGCCAGCAGTTTAGGTTCCAGGACTAGCAACGGTGAGCAGTTCTTC.

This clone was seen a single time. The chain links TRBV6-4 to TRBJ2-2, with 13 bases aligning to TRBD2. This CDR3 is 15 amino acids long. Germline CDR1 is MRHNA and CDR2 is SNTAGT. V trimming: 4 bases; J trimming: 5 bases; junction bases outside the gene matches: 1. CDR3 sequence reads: CASSGLAGGTGELFF. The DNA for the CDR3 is TGTGCCAGCAGTGGACTAGCGGGAGGAACCGGGGAGCTGTTTTTT.

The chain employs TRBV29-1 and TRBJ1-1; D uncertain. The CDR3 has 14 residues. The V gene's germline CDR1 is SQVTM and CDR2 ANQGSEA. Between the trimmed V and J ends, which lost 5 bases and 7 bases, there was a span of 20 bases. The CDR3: CSVLLPRHPREAFF. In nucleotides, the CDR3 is TGCAGCGTTCTATTGCCCCGACACCCGCGTGAAGCTTTCTTT.

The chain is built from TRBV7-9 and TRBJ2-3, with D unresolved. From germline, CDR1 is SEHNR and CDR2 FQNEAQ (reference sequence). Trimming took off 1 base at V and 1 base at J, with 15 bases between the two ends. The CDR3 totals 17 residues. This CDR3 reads CASSLGSLRRGTDTQYF. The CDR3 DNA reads TGTGCCAGCAGCTTAGGATCTCTGCGGAGAGGCACAGATACGCAGTATTTT.

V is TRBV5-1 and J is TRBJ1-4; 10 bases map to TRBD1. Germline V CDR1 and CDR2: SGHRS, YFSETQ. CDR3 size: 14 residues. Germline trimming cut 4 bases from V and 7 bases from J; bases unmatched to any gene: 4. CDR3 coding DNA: TGCGCCAGCAGCACGACAGGGGGCGGTGAAAAACTGTTTTTT. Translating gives CASSTTGGGEKLFF. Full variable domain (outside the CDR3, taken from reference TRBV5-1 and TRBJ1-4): KAGVTQTPRYLIKTRGQQVTLSCSPISGHRSVSWYQQTPGQGLQFLFEYFSETQRNKGNFPGRFSGRQFSNSRSEMNVSTLELGDSALYLCASSTTGGGEKLFFGSGTQLSVL.

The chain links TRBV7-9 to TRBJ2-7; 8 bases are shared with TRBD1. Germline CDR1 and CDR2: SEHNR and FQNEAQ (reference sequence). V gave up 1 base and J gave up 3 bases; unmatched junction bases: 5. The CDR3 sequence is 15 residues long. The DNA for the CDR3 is TGTGCCAGCAGCTTAGGACAGGGGAATCTCTACGAGCAGTACTTC. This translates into CASSLGQGNLYEQYF.

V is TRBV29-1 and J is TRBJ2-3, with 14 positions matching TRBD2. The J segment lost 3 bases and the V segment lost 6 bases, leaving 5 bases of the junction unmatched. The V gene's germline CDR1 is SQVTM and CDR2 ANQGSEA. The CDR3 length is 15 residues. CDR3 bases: TGCAGCGTACGAGGACTAGCGGGGGGTACAGATACGCAGTATTTT. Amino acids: CSVRGLAGGTDTQYF.

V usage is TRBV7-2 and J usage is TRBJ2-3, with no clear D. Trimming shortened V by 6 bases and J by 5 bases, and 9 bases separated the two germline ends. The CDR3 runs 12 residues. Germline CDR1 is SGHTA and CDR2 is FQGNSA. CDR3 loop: CASRRNLDTQYF. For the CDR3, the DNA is TGTGCCAGCAGGAGGAACTTAGATACGCAGTATTTT.

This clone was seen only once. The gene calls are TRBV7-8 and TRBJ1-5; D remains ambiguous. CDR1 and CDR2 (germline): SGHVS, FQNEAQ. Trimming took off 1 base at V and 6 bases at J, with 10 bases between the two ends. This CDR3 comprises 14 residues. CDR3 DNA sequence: TGTGCCAGCAGCTTAGTCCGGGGAGGTCAGCCCCAGCATTTT. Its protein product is CASSLVRGGQPQHF.

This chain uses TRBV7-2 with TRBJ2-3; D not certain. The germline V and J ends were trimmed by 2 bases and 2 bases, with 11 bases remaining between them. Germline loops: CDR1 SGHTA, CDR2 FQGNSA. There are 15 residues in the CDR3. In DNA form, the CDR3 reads TGTGCCAGCAGCTTATATCTACTAAACACAGATACGCAGTATTTT. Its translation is CASSLYLLNTDTQYF.

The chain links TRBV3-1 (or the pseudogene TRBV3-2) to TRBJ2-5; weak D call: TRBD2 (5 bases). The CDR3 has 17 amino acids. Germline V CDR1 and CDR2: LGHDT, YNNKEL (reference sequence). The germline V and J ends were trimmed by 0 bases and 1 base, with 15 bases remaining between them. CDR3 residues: CASSQERWAGSQETQYF. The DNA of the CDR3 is TGTGCCAGCAGCCAAGAAAGGTGGGCGGGTTCCCAAGAGACCCAGTACTTC.

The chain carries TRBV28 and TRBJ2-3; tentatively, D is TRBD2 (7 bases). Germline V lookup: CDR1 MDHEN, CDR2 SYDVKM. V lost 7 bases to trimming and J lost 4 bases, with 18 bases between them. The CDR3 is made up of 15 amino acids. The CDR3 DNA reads TGTGCCAGCAAAACGGGGGGCGGGAGCGCAGATACGCAGTATTTT. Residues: CASKTGGGSADTQYF.

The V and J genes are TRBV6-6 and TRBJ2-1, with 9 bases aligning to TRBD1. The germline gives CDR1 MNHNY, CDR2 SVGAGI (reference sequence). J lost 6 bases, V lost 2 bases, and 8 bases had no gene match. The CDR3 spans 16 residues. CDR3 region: CASSYPGQGSINEQFF. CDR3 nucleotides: TGTGCCAGCAGTTACCCGGGACAGGGTTCGATCAATGAGCAGTTCTTC.

The chain's CDR3 is CAWTPGQGWEKLFF. Written as DNA, the CDR3 is TGTGCCTGGACCCCCGGACAGGGTTGGGAAAAACTGTTTTTT. The rearrangement uses TRBV30 and TRBJ1-4; TRBD1 matches 8 bases. CDR3 length: 14 amino acids. CDR1 is GTSNPN and CDR2 is SVGIG in the germline V gene (reference sequence). After removal of 4 bases from V and 8 bases from J, the junction contained 9 bases not matched to a gene.

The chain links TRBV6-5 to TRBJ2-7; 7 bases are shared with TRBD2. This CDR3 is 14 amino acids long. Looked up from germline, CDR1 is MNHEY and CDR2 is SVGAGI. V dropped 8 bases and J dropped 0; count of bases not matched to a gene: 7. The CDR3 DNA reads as TGTGCCAGCCGACCGGGCGGGAGCTCCTACGAGCAGTACTTC. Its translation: CASRPGGSSYEQYF.

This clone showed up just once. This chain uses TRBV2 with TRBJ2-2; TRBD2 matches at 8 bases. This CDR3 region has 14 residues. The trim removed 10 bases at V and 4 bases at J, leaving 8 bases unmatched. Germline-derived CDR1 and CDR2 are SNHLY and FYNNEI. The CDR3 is CATTAGEFTGELFF. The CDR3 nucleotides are TGTGCCACCACAGCGGGAGAGTTCACCGGGGAGCTGTTTTTT.